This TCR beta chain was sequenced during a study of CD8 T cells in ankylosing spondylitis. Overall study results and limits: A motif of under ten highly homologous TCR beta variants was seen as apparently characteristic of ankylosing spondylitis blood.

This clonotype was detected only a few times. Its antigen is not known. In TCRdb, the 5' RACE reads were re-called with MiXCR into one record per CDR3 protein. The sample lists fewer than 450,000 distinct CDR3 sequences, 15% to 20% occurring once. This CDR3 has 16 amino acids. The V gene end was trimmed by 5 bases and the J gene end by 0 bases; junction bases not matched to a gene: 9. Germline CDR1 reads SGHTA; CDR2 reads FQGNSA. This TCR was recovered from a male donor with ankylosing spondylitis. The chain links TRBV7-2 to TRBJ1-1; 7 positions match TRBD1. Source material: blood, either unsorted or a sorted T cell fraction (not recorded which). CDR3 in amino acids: CASSTRQGTMNTEAFF. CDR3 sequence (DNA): TGTGCCAGCAGCACTAGACAGGGAACAATGAACACTGAAGCTTTCTTT. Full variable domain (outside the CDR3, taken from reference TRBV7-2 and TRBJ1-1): GAGVSQSPSNKVTEKGKDVELRCDPISGHTALYWYRQSLGQGLEFLIYFQGNSAPDKSGLPSDRFSAERTGGSVSTLTIQRTQQEDSAVYLCASSTRQGTMNTEAFFGQGTRLTVV.